Below are 10 T cell receptor beta chains sequenced from a single sample in a study of tumor and adjacent non-tumor tissue in lung cancer. No cell sorting was done before RNA was extracted from the tissue. Three rounds of nested PCR, following a modified ARM-PCR protocol, produced the TCRbeta library. One entry per CDR3 protein, called by TCRdb with MiXCR from the multiplex PCR reads. The sample lists tens of thousands of distinct CDR3 sequences; around two thirds were seen once. Specimen: lung tumor tissue. All receptors derive from a woman in her sixties or seventies with non-small cell lung cancer.

Ten or more counts support this clonotype. V gene TRBV12-3 or TRBV12-4 combines with J gene TRBJ1-1; D may be TRBD1 (6 bases). Trimming took off 0 bases at V and 1 base at J, with 12 bases between the two ends. The CDR3 is 16 residues long. The CDR3, as DNA: TGTGCCAGCAGTTTAGCGCTCGGCAGGGGGAACACTGAAGCTTTCTTT. It translates to CASSLALGRGNTEAFF.

Note on this clonotype: One end of the junction fails to match germline, which may point to a read error. The CDR3 DNA follows: TGTGTCAGTACCGGGACCTCTGGCGAGCAATACTTC. Translated, it gives CVSTGTSGEQYF. V gene TRBV6-6 combines with J gene TRBJ2-7; possibly TRBD1 or TRBD2 for D (5 bases each). This CDR3 spans 12 amino acids. The V gene's germline CDR1 is MNHNY and CDR2 SVGAGI (reference sequence).

A word on this clonotype: The missing conserved phenylalanine or tryptophan at the end of this CDR3 makes a read error likely. The chain couples TRBV6-1 to TRBJ1-5; a possible D gene is TRBD1 (6 bases). This CDR3 has 17 amino acids. Germline CDR1 MNHNS, CDR2 SASEGT. DNA of the CDR3: TGTGCGAGCACTAAAGACAGGAACCCGGACGGCAATCAGCCCCAGCATTTA. Its translation: CASTKDRNPDGNQPQHL.

This clonotype was detected many times. This chain joins TRBV28 and TRBJ2-6, with D unresolved. Germline values: CDR1 MDHEN, CDR2 SYDVKM. Trimming left V 5 bases short and J 0 bases short, with 11 bases between. The CDR3 is 16 residues long. CDR3 sequence (DNA): TGTGCCAGCAGTCCCCGGTCCGGCTCTGGGGCCAACGTCCTGACTTTC. It translates to CASSPRSGSGANVLTF.

Notes on this clonotype: The junction and the germline gene differ at one end; a read error may be behind it. J is TRBJ2-6 and V is TRBV6-1; D is possibly TRBD1 or TRBD2 (5 bases each). This CDR3 comprises 15 residues. Germline V gene data show CDR1 as MNHNS and CDR2 as SASEGT. The CDR3 coding sequence is TGTGCCAGCAGCGGGACGGCGGTTGGGGCCAACGTCCTGGCTTTC. Its translation: CASSGTAVGANVLAF.

Regarding this clonotype: The junction differs from germline at one of its ends, possibly a read error. The chain carries TRBV24-1 and TRBJ2-3, with D maybe TRBD1 (8 bases). The germline V gene encodes CDR1 KGHDR and CDR2 SFDVKD. The CDR3 has 17 amino acids. This CDR3 reads CATSDPAGDRWTDTQYF. In DNA, the CDR3 is TGTGCTACCAGTGATCCTGCGGGGGACAGGTGGACAGATACGCAATATTTT.

The chain employs TRBV5-4 and TRBJ2-7; 7 bases fit TRBD1. The CDR3 covers 15 residues. CDR1 and CDR2 from the germline V gene are SGHNT and YYREEE (reference sequence). Trimming took 3 bases from V and 6 from J; bases not matched to a gene: 12. CDR3 in DNA: TGTGCCAGCAGCTCAACCGGGACAGACCCCCCCGAGCAGTACTTC. Protein: CASSSTGTDPPEQYF.

In its sample, this clonotype was seen once. The V and J genes are TRBV29-1 and TRBJ2-1, with D unclear. The CDR3 runs to 13 residues. The V end was cut by 5 bases, the J end by 8 bases, with 16 bases between. Germline loops: CDR1 SQVTM, CDR2 ANQGSEA. CDR3 coding DNA: TGCAGCGTTCGTCTAGATTCGGGCGATGAGCAGTTCTTC. Protein: CSVRLDSGDEQFF.

Only one count was recorded for this clonotype. Mismatch with germline at one junction end may stem from a read error. V gene TRBV30 combines with J gene TRBJ1-1; 8 bases are shared with TRBD1. The CDR3 covers 14 residues. Germline V gives CDR1 GTSNPN, CDR2 SVGIG (reference sequence). CDR3 coding DNA: TGTGACTGGAATCTGGGACAGGTAAACACTGAAGCTTTCTTT. Translating it yields CDWNLGQVNTEAFF.

On this clonotype: A read error is likely, as this CDR3 ends without the conserved phenylalanine or tryptophan. V usage is TRBV10-3 and J usage is TRBJ2-7; 7 bases are a match to TRBD2. Germline CDR1 and CDR2: ENHRY and SYGVKD. The trim removed 11 bases at V and 2 bases at J, leaving 12 bases unmatched. The length of the CDR3 is 14 residues. The CDR3 sequence is CASASGGSPYEQYL. The CDR3 nucleotides read TGTGCCTCTGCATCGGGCGGGAGCCCCTACGAGCAGTACTTA.